This T cell receptor beta chain derives from a study of blood T cell repertoires in COVID-19. Germline-derived CDR1 and CDR2 are SGHTA and FQGNSA. The CDR3 has 13 residues. Trimming removed 8 bases at V and 6 bases at J, with 11 bases between. The method was immunoSEQ multiplex PCR; TCRdb's version includes in-frame clones alone and lacks a portion of them. The sample lists 130,000 to 150,000 clones, around 87% occurring once. This sequence was found in a man in his 60s who had recovered from COVID-19. Sequencing input: PBMCs or T cells enriched from blood (not recorded which). This chain connects TRBV7-2 to TRBJ1-6, with D perhaps matching TRBD1 (5 bases). In DNA form, the CDR3 reads TGTGCCAGCCGCGTCGGGGGTAATTCACCCCTCCACTTT. Translating gives CASRVGGNSPLHF.